This T cell receptor (beta chain) was captured by sequencing in a study of cytomegalovirus exposure and HLA in healthy donors. After removal of 2 bases from V and 6 bases from J, the junction contained 3 bases not matched to a gene. The CDR3 contains 14 residues. The V gene's germline CDR1 is LGHNA and CDR2 YNFKEQ. Sequencing was performed with immunoSEQ multiplex PCR; in TCRdb, only in-frame clones are kept and a portion is missing. The table has about 56,000 clones, about 88% seen once. This sequence joins TRBV4-2 and TRBJ2-2; 7 positions agree with TRBD2. This clonotype was sampled from a woman younger than 30 in good health and CMV-seronegative. The sample consisted of PBMCs. For the CDR3, the DNA is TGTGCCAGCAGCCAAAGGGACTACGCCGGGGAGCTGTTTTTT. Protein: CASSQRDYAGELFF.